This section outlines one T cell receptor beta chain sequence together with its context. Antigen unknown. This sample is drawn from a study of shared clonotypes between healthy human individuals. Across the study: CD8 memory received one plate per donor, CD8 naive two, CD4 memory three and CD4 naive three.

Study results and caveats: A small donor pool kept down the genetic and exposure-history diversity that was represented. Across subsets, estimated richness was generally greater for naive than for memory populations.

CDR3 length: 15 residues. V shed 6 bases, J shed 3 bases, and the junction held 11 bases outside the gene matches. Germline V gene lookup returns CDR1 SGHDT and CDR2 YYEEEE. Clones were sequenced by immunoSEQ multiplex PCR, and TCRdb holds only the in-frame ones, with some missing. The table includes about 2.4 million clones, 85% to 95% detected once. The TCR sequence derives from a man between 18 and 29 years old in good health. This sequence joins TRBV5-6 and TRBJ2-7, with 8 nucleotides matching TRBD1. Input material: naive CD4+ T cells sorted from blood. Documented subset: CD45RA+ positively selected. DNA for the CDR3: TGTGCCAGCATGCCTTGGGACAGGACAATCTACGAGCAGTACTTC. Amino acid sequence: CASMPWDRTIYEQYF.